The text below deals with one T cell receptor beta chain. This specimen comes from a study of blood T cell repertoires in COVID-19. Study-wide context: Nucleic acid was either cDNA or gDNA, and it came from T cells, B-cell-depleted T cells, or PBMCs.

This CDR3 region has 15 residues. Germline V gene sequence: CDR1 MNHEY, CDR2 SMNVEV (reference sequence). With V trimmed by 6 bases and J by 0 bases, 3 bases remained unmatched. TCRdb's copy holds only in-frame clones and misses some; the assay was immunoSEQ multiplex PCR. The table shows approximately 300,000 clones, with around four fifths occurring only once. The chain couples TRBV27 to TRBJ2-2; 8 bases fit TRBD2. This receptor was identified in a woman aged 45-65 years with acute or convalescent COVID-19. Sequencing input: peripheral blood. CDR3 in amino acids: CASRALAANTGELFF. As DNA, the CDR3 is TGTGCCAGCAGGGCACTAGCGGCGAACACCGGGGAGCTGTTTTTT.